This TCR beta chain came from a study of T cell responses to AZD1222 COVID-19 vaccine. Study-level findings and limits: Regions 160-218 and 743-854 held dominance among vaccine-associated CD4 TCRs, which spanned spike. Rises in breadth and depth of Spike-specific TCRs came after two AZD1222 doses. A mostly white British donor set with more females was recruited, and clonal diversity was possibly underestimated.

Germline V CDR1 and CDR2: SGHVS, FNYEAQ. The CDR3 runs to 14 residues. Trimming removed 5 bases from V and 3 bases from J; junction bases left unmatched: 5. Some clones are missing from TCRdb's copy, which holds only in-frame ones; the method was immunoSEQ multiplex PCR. The table records some 150,000 clones, roughly 91% of them present only once. With regard to this clone: Its antigen is as yet unknown.

The chain is built from TRBV7-6 and TRBJ2-7; 9 bases fit TRBD1. The source is an adult in good health. The sample in question was peripheral blood, obtained on day 0 of AZD1222 vaccination. The CDR3 reads CASSTGGNYYEQYF. The CDR3 bases are TGTGCCAGCAGCACAGGGGGCAACTACTACGAGCAGTACTTC.